The rows below give T cell receptor beta chains drawn from one sample of a study of persistence of HIV-infected CD4 T cells. No antigen is known for these receptors. Produced via immunoSEQ multiplex PCR; TCRdb's table is partial and in-frame only. The data show about 36,000 clones, more than 70% seen once. Sequenced material: cultured CD4+ T cells from PBMCs, taken from a patient who received antiretroviral therapy. These receptors originate from an adult with HIV. The donor label of this sample is uncertain. The CDR3 runs from the conserved cysteine through the conserved F or W. Each record gives: J gene, CDR3 length, D gene, clone size, V gene, CDR3 protein, CDR3 DNA. D genes are given only for firm matches. Clone size, where shown, is once, few, many, or a class for clones that have expanded.

TRBJ2-6 | 16 | . | . | TRBV7-3 | CASSRMGLSGANVLTF | TGTGCCAGCAGCCGTATGGGGCTCTCTGGGGCCAACGTCCTGACTTTC
TRBJ2-7 | 16 | TRBD2 | . | TRBV28 | CASRPSGTRGGLEQYF | TGTGCCAGCAGACCATCCGGGACACGGGGGGGCCTCGAGCAGTACTTC
TRBJ2-7 | 18 | . | . | TRBV28 | CASSLLAFRSPSSYEQYF | TGTGCCAGCAGTTTATTGGCTTTTCGTAGCCCTAGCTCCTACGAGCAGTACTTC
TRBJ1-5 | 14 | . | . | TRBV28 | CASSLRDRIRPQHF | TGTGCCAGCAGTCTCCGGGACCGAATAAGGCCCCAGCATTTT
TRBJ1-5 | 15 | . | . | TRBV5-1 | CASSLGPTSNQPQHF | TGCGCCAGCAGCTTGGGGCCTACTAGCAATCAGCCCCAGCATTTT
TRBJ1-2 | 13 | . | . | TRBV28 | CASKETENYGYTF | TGTGCCAGCAAGGAGACGGAGAACTATGGCTACACCTTC
TRBJ2-2 | 15 | TRBD1 | . | TRBV3-1/TRBV3-2 | CASSFWDRYTGELFF | TGTGCCAGCAGTTTCTGGGACAGATACACCGGGGAGCTGTTTTTT
TRBJ2-1 | 12 | . | . | TRBV28 | CASSLEYNEQFF | TGTGCCAGCAGTTTAGAGTACAATGAGCAGTTCTTC
TRBJ1-2 | 17 | . | . | TRBV5-8 | CASSLGIGTQDNYGYTF | TGTGCCAGCAGCCTGGGAATCGGGACACAAGATAACTATGGCTACACCTTC
TRBJ2-3 | 15 | TRBD1 | once | TRBV29-1 | CSVAIAGTGTDTQYF | TGCAGCGTCGCAATAGCCGGGACAGGGACAGATACGCAGTATTTT
TRBJ1-3 | 14 | TRBD1 | . | TRBV5-4 | CASSSTGEGNTIYF | TGTGCCAGCAGTTCGACAGGGGAAGGAAACACCATATATTTT
TRBJ2-3 | 17 | TRBD1 | once | TRBV5-1 | CASSLSGQVGLRDTQYF | TGCGCCAGCAGCTTGTCGGGACAGGTGGGCTTAAGAGATACGCAGTATTTT
TRBJ1-1 | 15 | . | . | TRBV7-9 | CASSLRGGVKTEAFF | TGTGCCAGCAGCTTAAGAGGGGGAGTAAAAACTGAAGCTTTCTTT
TRBJ2-3 | 16 | TRBD2 | . | TRBV28 | CASSLEGGGVTDTQYF | TGTGCCAGCAGTCTTGAGGGCGGGGGGGTCACAGATACGCAGTATTTT
TRBJ2-1 | 15 | . | . | TRBV28 | CASSLDLGLYNEQFF | TGTGCCAGCAGTTTGGATCTAGGGCTTTACAATGAGCAGTTCTTC
TRBJ2-2 | 15 | . | . | TRBV7-2 | CASSLRGGSAGELFF | TGTGCCAGCAGCTTAAGAGGAGGATCTGCCGGGGAGCTGTTTTTT
TRBJ1-2 | 16 | . | . | TRBV6-4 | CASSASGAGMGYGYTF | TGTGCCAGCAGTGCCAGTGGAGCAGGGATGGGATATGGCTACACCTTC
TRBJ1-6 | 14 | . | few | TRBV5-1 | CASSFMGPGSPLHF | TGCGCCAGCAGCTTTATGGGGCCAGGATCACCCCTCCACTTT
TRBJ2-1 | 17 | TRBD1 | . | TRBV9 | CASSVEDRTGLYNEQFF | TGTGCCAGCAGCGTAGAGGATAGGACAGGGCTGTACAATGAGCAGTTCTTC
TRBJ1-2 | 13 | . | . | TRBV5-4 | CASSLLGQGGYTF | TGTGCCAGCAGCTTGCTTGGGCAGGGAGGCTACACCTTC
TRBJ2-7 | 14 | . | . | TRBV19 | CASSIRAGEGEQYF | TGTGCCAGTAGTATAAGGGCAGGGGAGGGCGAGCAGTACTTC
TRBJ2-7 | 14 | . | . | TRBV5-4 | CASSTRGDPYEQYF | TGTGCCAGCAGCACCCGTGGAGATCCCTACGAGCAGTACTTC
TRBJ1-6 | 14 | . | . | TRBV11-2 | CASSFNRDNSPLHF | TGTGCCAGCAGCTTTAACAGGGATAATTCACCCCTCCACTTT
TRBJ2-3 | 16 | . | . | TRBV10-1 | CASTPRASSGTDTQYF | TGCGCCAGCACCCCCCGGGCGAGTAGCGGCACAGATACGCAGTATTTT
TRBJ2-1 | 15 | TRBD2 | . | TRBV27 | CASSFGGGRNNEQFF | TGTGCCAGCAGTTTTGGCGGGGGGCGTAACAATGAGCAGTTCTTC
TRBJ1-1 | 13 | . | once | TRBV28 | CASSPRRDTEAFF | TGTGCCAGCAGTCCGCGGCGTGACACTGAAGCTTTCTTT
TRBJ2-7 | 11 | . | . | TRBV6-5 | CASSYRGEQYF | TGTGCCAGCAGTTACAGAGGCGAGCAGTACTTC
TRBJ2-1 | 16 | . | . | TRBV5-4 | CASSLGAPAPFNEQFF | TGTGCCAGCAGCTTAGGTGCCCCCGCTCCTTTCAATGAGCAGTTCTTC
TRBJ2-7 | 13 | . | . | TRBV28 | CASSQPGGFEQYF | TGTGCCAGCAGTCAACCCGGAGGGTTCGAGCAGTACTTC
TRBJ2-2 | 12 | . | few | TRBV27 | CASSLSPGELFF | TGTGCCAGCAGTTTATCCCCCGGGGAGCTGTTTTTT
TRBJ1-2 | 13 | . | . | TRBV5-1 | CASSADGSYGYTF | TGCGCCAGCAGCGCGGACGGGAGCTATGGCTACACCTTC
TRBJ1-1 | 16 | TRBD1 | . | TRBV12-5 | CASGLPTPRQGTEAFF | TGTGCTAGTGGTTTGCCCACCCCCCGACAGGGGACTGAAGCTTTCTTT
TRBJ1-5 | 14 | . | . | TRBV2 | CASSPGDSNQPQHF | TGTGCCAGCAGTCCAGGGGATAGCAATCAGCCCCAGCATTTT
TRBJ2-1 | 11 | . | . | TRBV20-1 | CSVPTNNEQFF | TGCAGTGTTCCCACTAACAATGAGCAGTTCTTC
TRBJ1-1 | 14 | TRBD1 | . | TRBV5-5 | CASSKLTGGTEAFF | TGTGCCAGCAGCAAACTGACAGGGGGCACTGAAGCTTTCTTT
TRBJ1-2 | 16 | . | . | TRBV7-2 | CASSLAGPERIGGYTF | TGTGCCAGCAGCTTAGCAGGGCCAGAAAGAATAGGGGGCTACACCTTC
TRBJ2-7 | 14 | TRBD1 | . | TRBV18 | CASSPAGGFYEQYF | TGTGCCAGCTCACCGGCAGGGGGCTTCTACGAGCAGTACTTC
TRBJ2-7 | 11 | . | . | TRBV2 | CASRPRYEQYF | TGTGCCAGCAGACCACGCTACGAGCAGTACTTC
TRBJ1-2 | 14 | TRBD1 | . | TRBV19 | CASSFGTDRYGYTF | TGTGCCAGTAGTTTTGGGACAGATAGGTATGGCTACACCTTC